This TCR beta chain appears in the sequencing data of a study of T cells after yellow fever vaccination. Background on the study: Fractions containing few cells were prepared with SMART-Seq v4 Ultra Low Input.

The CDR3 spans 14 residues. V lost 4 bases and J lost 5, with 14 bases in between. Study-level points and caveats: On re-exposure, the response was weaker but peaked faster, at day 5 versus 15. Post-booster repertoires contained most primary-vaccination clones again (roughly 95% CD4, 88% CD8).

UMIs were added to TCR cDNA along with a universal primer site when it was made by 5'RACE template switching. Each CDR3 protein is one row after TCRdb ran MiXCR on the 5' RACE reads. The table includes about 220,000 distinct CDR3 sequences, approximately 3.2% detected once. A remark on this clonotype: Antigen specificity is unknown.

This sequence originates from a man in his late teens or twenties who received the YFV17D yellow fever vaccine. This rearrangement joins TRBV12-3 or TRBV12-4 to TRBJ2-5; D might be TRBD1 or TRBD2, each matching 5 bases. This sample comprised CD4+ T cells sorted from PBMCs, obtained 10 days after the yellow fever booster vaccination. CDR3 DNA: TGTGCCAGCAGTTCAACCAGGGAGAGGGAGACCCAGTACTTC. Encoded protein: CASSSTRERETQYF.